This TCR beta chain was captured by sequencing in a study of T cell responses to AZD1222 COVID-19 vaccine. Looking at the study overall: Analyses pooled second doses at about 4 or about 12 weeks. Study results and caveats: Per reports, nearly half of all spike-specific TCRs target regions that are unmutated in variants. There were mostly white British donors and more females than males, and clonal diversity was possibly underestimated. Baseline seropositivity characterized only six AZD1222 recipients.

This CDR3 is built from 13 residues. Germline loops: CDR1 LGHDT, CDR2 YNNKEL (reference sequence). V lost 8 bases and J 2 bases, leaving 11 bases between the germline ends. Of note for this clone: What it binds is not known.

The data were produced by immunoSEQ multiplex PCR, yet TCRdb's version contains in-frame clones alone and is incomplete. The sample holds approximately 89,000 clones, roughly 84% seen once. The source of this sequence is an adult in good health. The chain joins TRBV3-1 (or the pseudogene TRBV3-2) to TRBJ2-3; D is unclear. The sample was peripheral blood, taken on day 0 of AZD1222 vaccination. The CDR3 sequence is CASHGGATDTQYF. CDR3 DNA: TGTGCCAGCCACGGCGGTGCCACAGATACGCAGTATTTT.